These T cell receptor beta chains were read from a single sample in a study of technical replicates of blood from a few donors. The protocol was immunoSEQ multiplex PCR, while the TCRdb copy is restricted to in-frame clones and leaves out a portion. The table lists about 14,000 clones, approximately 80% of them singletons. Sample: PBMCs. Every receptor here comes from a human donor in good health. Both conserved end residues are part of each CDR3. The D gene is left open where the match is weak. Where a row states a size, it is once, few, many or the class of an expanded clone; other rows omit it.

abundance,v_gene,d_gene,j_gene,len,CDR3aa,CDR3nt
-,TRBV12-5,-,TRBJ2-1,11,CASGSDNEQFF,TGTGCTAGTGGTTCAGACAATGAGCAGTTCTTC
-,TRBV5-1,TRBD1,TRBJ2-3,17,CASSLGQGGTHTDTQYF,TGCGCCAGCAGCCTCGGACAGGGGGGTACTCACACAGATACGCAGTATTTT
-,TRBV30,-,TRBJ2-5,15,CAWMAGKGLRETQYF,TGTGCCTGGATGGCGGGAAAAGGGTTACGAGAGACCCAGTACTTC
-,TRBV15,-,TRBJ1-1,17,CATSREKFGRRGTEAFF,TGTGCCACCAGCAGAGAAAAGTTCGGCCGGAGGGGCACTGAAGCTTTCTTT
few,TRBV7-3,TRBD1,TRBJ1-2,13,CASGQGAYYGYTF,TGTGCCAGTGGACAGGGGGCTTACTATGGCTACACCTTC
-,TRBV28,TRBD1,TRBJ2-7,16,CASSFLRQGSSYEQYF,TGTGCCAGCAGTTTCCTCAGACAGGGGTCTTCCTACGAGCAGTACTTC
-,TRBV29-1,TRBD1,TRBJ1-5,16,CSVERTGLPSNQPQHF,TGCAGCGTTGAGAGGACAGGGCTCCCCTCTAATCAGCCCCAGCATTTT
-,TRBV6-5,-,TRBJ2-1,12,CASPRGYNEQFF,TGTGCCAGCCCCCGGGGGTATAATGAGCAGTTCTTC
-,TRBV18,-,TRBJ1-1,13,CASSPPGGTGAFF,TGTGCCAGCTCACCACCGGGGGGGACGGGAGCTTTCTTT
-,TRBV19,TRBD1,TRBJ2-7,13,CASSMTGPYEQYF,TGTGCCAGTAGTATGACAGGGCCCTACGAGCAGTACTTC
-,TRBV5-6,TRBD1,TRBJ2-3,18,CASSQGDSSPSVADTQYF,TGTGCCAGCAGCCAGGGGGACAGCTCACCCTCAGTTGCAGATACGCAGTATTTT
-,TRBV2,TRBD1,TRBJ1-2,15,CASSPDRPEVYGYTF,TGTGCCAGCAGTCCGGACAGGCCTGAAGTCTATGGCTACACCTTC
-,TRBV6-4,TRBD2,TRBJ2-5,16,CASSAVAGEGRETQYF,TGTGCCAGCAGTGCCGTGGCGGGAGAGGGGCGAGAGACCCAGTACTTC
-,TRBV7-2,TRBD2,TRBJ2-5,15,CASSRGGRVQETQYF,TGTGCCAGCAGCCGGGGAGGGAGGGTCCAAGAGACCCAGTACTTC
-,TRBV7-8,-,TRBJ1-2,14,CASSRLAGDYGYTF,TGTGCCAGCAGCCGACTTGCGGGAGACTATGGCTACACCTTC
-,TRBV28,-,TRBJ2-3,16,CASSLGLDTLTDTQYF,TGTGCCAGCAGTTTAGGGTTGGACACTCTCACAGATACGCAGTATTTT
-,TRBV19,-,TRBJ1-2,12,CASSLGVRGYTF,TGTGCCAGTTCCCTCGGGGTTAGGGGCTACACCTTC
-,TRBV28,TRBD2,TRBJ2-2,18,CASRLTGLAGVFPGELFF,TGTGCCAGCAGACTGACGGGACTAGCGGGAGTCTTCCCCGGGGAGCTGTTTTTT
-,TRBV5-1,TRBD1,TRBJ2-2,15,CASSLGTGMSGELFF,TGCGCCAGCAGCCTAGGGACAGGGATGTCCGGGGAGCTGTTTTTT
-,TRBV30,-,TRBJ2-3,14,CAWSVSGRTDTQYF,TGTGCCTGGAGTGTAAGTGGCCGCACAGATACGCAGTATTTT
few,TRBV2,TRBD2,TRBJ2-7,14,CASGRESFSYEQYF,TGTGCCAGCGGGCGGGAGTCATTCTCCTACGAGCAGTACTTC
-,TRBV28,-,TRBJ2-2,15,CASSFRRKTAGELFF,TGTGCCAGCAGTTTTCGTAGAAAAACAGCCGGGGAGCTGTTTTTT
-,TRBV7-8,TRBD2,TRBJ2-2,15,CASSPRTSGNGELFF,TGTGCCAGCAGCCCTCGGACTAGCGGAAACGGGGAGCTGTTTTTT
few,TRBV7-6,-,TRBJ1-5,15,CASSLSQGSNQPQHF,TGTGCCAGCAGCTTATCTCAGGGAAGCAATCAGCCCCAGCATTTT
-,TRBV6-5,TRBD1,TRBJ1-1,15,CASSYPGQVNTEAFF,TGTGCCAGCAGTTACCCAGGACAGGTGAACACTGAAGCTTTCTTT
-,TRBV7-8,-,TRBJ2-5,13,CASSRGQIETQYF,TGTGCCAGCAGCCGTGGACAGATAGAGACCCAGTACTTC
-,TRBV4-2,TRBD2,TRBJ2-7,14,CASSPGTSGRILLF,TGTGCCAGCAGCCCAGGGACTAGCGGGAGGATCTTACTTTTC
-,TRBV7-9,TRBD2,TRBJ2-2,15,CASRPGLANTGELFF,TGTGCCAGCAGACCGGGACTAGCTAACACCGGGGAGCTGTTTTTT
-,TRBV5-1,TRBD2,TRBJ2-1,16,CASSPGTSGAYNEQFF,TGCGCCAGCAGCCCGGGGACTAGCGGTGCCTACAATGAGCAGTTCTTC
once,TRBV27,-,TRBJ1-1,14,CASSLNSGNTEAFF,TGTGCCAGCAGTCTTAATTCGGGGAACACTGAAGCTTTCTTT
-,TRBV5-1,-,TRBJ2-7,14,CASSLWTEAHEQYF,TGCGCCAGCAGCTTATGGACAGAGGCCCACGAGCAGTACTTC
-,TRBV6-1,TRBD1,TRBJ1-2,17,CASSEKGQGAGNYGYTF,TGTGCCAGCAGTGAAAAGGGACAGGGTGCGGGTAACTATGGCTACACCTTC
-,TRBV15,-,TRBJ1-3,16,CATSRDLRDSGNTIYF,TGTGCCACCAGCAGAGACCTCAGGGACTCTGGAAACACCATATATTTT